This is a list of T cell receptor beta chains from one sample in a study of beta chain features in type 1 diabetes. The method was immunoSEQ multiplex PCR; TCRdb's version includes in-frame clones alone and lacks a portion of them. This table holds roughly 160,000 clones, about 8% found once. The material sequenced was central memory CD4+ T cells from blood. The receptor source for this set is a woman aged 40 to 49 with type 1 diabetes. CDR3s include the opening cysteine and the closing phenylalanine or tryptophan. Fields, in order: D gene, clone size, J gene, V gene, CDR3 protein, CDR3 DNA. D genes are given only for firm matches. Clone size is not always given. Where it is, it says once, few, many or a class for expanded clones.

TRBD2,few,TRBJ2-1,TRBV9,CASSSGLAGGGNEQFF,TGTGCCAGCAGCTCCGGACTAGCGGGAGGCGGCAATGAGCAGTTCTTC
TRBD1,-,TRBJ2-7,TRBV15,CATTRTQTGLGLGYEQYF,TGTGCCACCACCAGAACCCAGACAGGGTTGGGCCTTGGCTACGAGCAGTACTTC
-,few,TRBJ1-1,TRBV29-1,CSVARGGSEYAFF,TGCAGCGTTGCGCGGGGGGGTTCAGAGTATGCTTTCTTT
-,few,TRBJ1-2,TRBV9,CASSVAGWGGYTF,TGTGCCAGCAGCGTAGCCGGTTGGGGCGGCTACACCTTC
-,-,TRBJ1-2,TRBV7-7,CASSFVQGPSYGYTF,TGTGCCAGCAGCTTTGTCCAGGGGCCGAGCTATGGCTACACCTTC
TRBD1,few,TRBJ1-1,TRBV28,CASSLGTGGRAFF,TGTGCCAGCAGTTTAGGGACAGGGGGTCGAGCTTTCTTT
-,-,TRBJ1-2,TRBV30,CAWSRGNYGYTF,TGTGCCTGGAGTAGGGGTAACTATGGCTACACCTTC
TRBD1,-,TRBJ2-7,TRBV7-2,CASSLLQGSSYEQYF,TGTGCCAGCAGCTTATTACAGGGGTCGTCCTACGAGCAGTACTTC
TRBD2,-,TRBJ2-1,TRBV30,CAWSGTSSDEQFF,TGTGCCTGGAGTGGGACTAGTAGCGATGAGCAGTTCTTC
-,-,TRBJ1-2,TRBV4-3,CASSHLGEANYGYTF,TGCGCCAGCAGCCACCTTGGTGAAGCCAACTATGGCTACACCTTC
-,-,TRBJ2-7,TRBV6-6,CASTVTGTYEQYF,TGTGCCAGCACTGTGACAGGAACCTACGAGCAGTACTTC
TRBD1,-,TRBJ2-6,TRBV7-2,CASSLASGQGGSGANVLTF,TGTGCCAGCAGCTTAGCATCGGGACAGGGAGGGTCCGGGGCCAACGTCCTGACTTTC
-,-,TRBJ1-1,TRBV7-2,CASSFGLGNTEAFF,TGTGCCAGCAGCTTTGGACTTGGAAACACTGAAGCTTTCTTT
-,-,TRBJ2-5,TRBV7-3,CASSQEETQYF,TGTGCCAGCAGCCAAGAGGAGACCCAGTACTTC
-,few,TRBJ2-1,TRBV6-5,CASSSRGTYNEQFF,TGTGCCAGCAGTTCTCGGGGGACCTACAATGAGCAGTTCTTC
-,-,TRBJ1-3,TRBV28,CASSWEGTIYF,TGTGCCAGCAGTTGGGAGGGTACCATATATTTT
-,-,TRBJ1-1,TRBV29-1,CSTSGGRGDTEAFF,TGCAGCACATCGGGGGGTCGCGGGGACACTGAAGCTTTCTTT
-,-,TRBJ2-3,TRBV19,CASSPSRDTQYF,TGTGCCAGTAGTCCATCCAGAGATACGCAGTATTTT
-,few,TRBJ1-5,TRBV10-3,CAISEGGDQPQHF,TGTGCCATCAGTGAGGGGGGGGACCAGCCCCAGCATTTT
TRBD1,-,TRBJ2-7,TRBV7-2,CASSLDAGTDYEQYF,TGTGCCAGCAGCTTAGACGCCGGGACAGACTACGAGCAGTACTTC
TRBD1,many,TRBJ1-2,TRBV19,CASSPGQANYGYTF,TGTGCCAGTAGTCCCGGACAGGCTAACTATGGCTACACCTTC
TRBD1,once,TRBJ2-7,TRBV18,CASSPGQINYEQYF,TGTGCCAGCTCACCGGGACAGATAAACTACGAGCAGTACTTC
TRBD1,few,TRBJ2-7,TRBV28,CASRDRAYEQYF,TGTGCCAGCAGGGACAGGGCCTACGAGCAGTACTTC
-,few,TRBJ1-1,TRBV9,CASSVVSGGNTEAFF,TGTGCCAGCAGCGTCGTAAGTGGCGGGAACACTGAAGCTTTCTTT
TRBD1,few,TRBJ2-6,TRBV27,CASSSLTGGFSGANVLTF,TGTGCCAGCAGTTCGCTGACAGGGGGCTTTTCTGGGGCCAACGTCCTGACTTTC
TRBD2,few,TRBJ2-1,TRBV4-1,CASSFLAGAGNEQFF,TGCGCCAGCAGCTTCCTAGCGGGAGCGGGCAATGAGCAGTTCTTC
-,many,TRBJ2-4,TRBV14,CASSRGLNIQYF,TGTGCCAGCAGCCGGGGCCTAAACATTCAGTACTTC
-,few,TRBJ1-5,TRBV7-2,CASSPLTTGGGGNQPQHF,TGTGCCAGCAGCCCCCTTACAACGGGGGGTGGGGGCAATCAGCCCCAGCATTTT
TRBD1,few,TRBJ2-2,TRBV7-3,CASSSDRSFGELFF,TGTGCCAGCAGTTCGGACAGGTCGTTCGGGGAGCTGTTTTTT
-,-,TRBJ1-5,TRBV18,CASSPGQTSNQPQHF,TGTGCCAGCTCACCGGGCCAGACTAGCAATCAGCCCCAGCATTTT
-,-,TRBJ2-7,TRBV10-3,CAIASQGLSYEQYF,TGTGCCATCGCAAGCCAGGGTTTGTCCTACGAGCAGTACTTC
TRBD2,-,TRBJ2-5,TRBV11-3,CASSFRGEETQYF,TGTGCCAGCAGCTTCCGGGGGGAAGAGACCCAGTACTTC
-,few,TRBJ2-3,TRBV6-5,CASSYATGSADTQYF,TGTGCCAGCAGTTACGCCACAGGGTCAGCAGATACGCAGTATTTT
TRBD1,-,TRBJ1-5,TRBV7-2,CASSIGQGVGQPQHF,TGTGCCAGCAGCATTGGACAGGGTGTAGGTCAGCCCCAGCATTTT
-,-,TRBJ2-6,TRBV2,CASSFEGSGANVLTF,TGTGCCAGCAGCTTCGAGGGTAGCGGGGCCAACGTCCTGACTTTC
TRBD1,few,TRBJ1-1,TRBV18,CASSRNHGQGNTEAFF,TGTGCCAGCTCTCGGAATCACGGACAGGGGAACACTGAAGCTTTCTTT
-,many,TRBJ2-5,TRBV29-1,CSVEAGAGGETQYF,TGCAGCGTTGAAGCTGGGGCTGGCGGAGAGACCCAGTACTTC
-,-,TRBJ2-5,TRBV7-6,CASSSHRETQYF,TGTGCCAGCAGCTCCCACCGGGAGACCCAGTACTTC
TRBD1,-,TRBJ1-2,TRBV30,CAWVPQGAPYGYTF,TGTGCCTGGGTACCTCAGGGGGCGCCCTATGGCTACACCTTC
TRBD1,-,TRBJ1-6,TRBV5-1,CASSLNGQDSPLHF,TGCGCCAGCAGCCTGAACGGACAGGACTCACCCCTCCACTTT
TRBD2,few,TRBJ2-3,TRBV6-5,CASSQQRGTDTQYF,TGTGCCAGCAGTCAGCAGCGGGGGACAGATACGCAGTATTTT
-,-,TRBJ1-1,TRBV29-1,CSVWSGDTEAFF,TGCAGCGTATGGTCGGGTGACACTGAAGCTTTCTTT
-,-,TRBJ2-7,TRBV6-5,CASSFDSWWEQYF,TGTGCCAGCTCATTCGACTCGTGGTGGGAGCAGTACTTC
-,few,TRBJ1-3,TRBV6-6,CASSYFSRGNTIYF,TGTGCCAGCAGTTATTTCTCCAGGGGAAACACCATATATTTT
-,-,TRBJ2-7,TRBV18,CASSPGQGTYEQYF,TGTGCCAGCTCACCGGGGCAGGGCACCTACGAGCAGTACTTC
TRBD1,-,TRBJ2-3,TRBV28,CASNSPGQGYLGDTDTQYF,TGTGCCAGCAATAGCCCGGGACAGGGATACCTTGGGGACACAGATACGCAGTATTTT
-,-,TRBJ1-6,TRBV4-3,CASSQEGGASPLHF,TGCGCCAGCAGCCAAGAAGGCGGAGCTTCACCCCTCCACTTT
-,few,TRBJ1-1,TRBV2,CASMGAHAFTEAFF,TGTGCCAGCATGGGGGCCCATGCTTTCACTGAAGCTTTCTTT
TRBD1,-,TRBJ1-6,TRBV5-1,CASSLEGGNSPLHF,TGCGCCAGCAGCTTGGAAGGGGGCAATTCACCCCTCCACTTT
-,-,TRBJ2-5,TRBV14,CASSQGGLQETQYF,TGTGCCAGCAGCCAAGGGGGACTCCAAGAGACCCAGTACTTC